In its sample, the clone carrying this T cell receptor beta chain was seen a few times. The sample comes from a study of blood T cell repertoires in COVID-19. Study information: The United States, Italy and Spain supplied acute and convalescent COVID-19 samples. The cDNA or gDNA used as material had been derived from T cells, B-cell-depleted T cells, or PBMCs.

This CDR3 spans 14 amino acids. Germline V lookup: CDR1 LNHDA, CDR2 SQIVND (reference sequence). V shed 7 bases and J 0 bases; nucleotides not matched to a gene: 5. In the original workflow: Amplifying reference gene primers gave estimates of nucleated cell counts. Clones were sequenced by immunoSEQ multiplex PCR, and TCRdb holds only the in-frame ones, with some missing. Clone size and the V and J calls come from that table; the DNA yielded D and trimming. The sample carries roughly 180,000 clones, roughly three quarters recorded once. The V call is TRBV19, the J call TRBJ2-7; 8 nucleotides align to TRBD2. Sequenced: peripheral blood. The sequence came from a woman aged 45-60 years with active or convalescent COVID-19. This CDR3 is CASMGRGDSYEQYF. Here the CDR3 DNA reads TGTGCCAGTATGGGGCGGGGGGACTCCTACGAGCAGTACTTC.